These 3 T cell receptor beta chains were all obtained from the same sample, sequenced in a study of T cell responses to AZD1222 COVID-19 vaccine. Produced via immunoSEQ multiplex PCR; TCRdb's table is partial and in-frame only. The profile shows over 100,000 clones, around 87% of them singletons. The material was peripheral blood, obtained 28 days after the second AZD1222 dose. The receptors shown here come from an adult who received the AZD1222 COVID-19 vaccine.

V gene TRBV7-9 combines with J gene TRBJ2-7; the D gene could be TRBD1 or TRBD2 (5 bases each). The germline CDR1 and CDR2 sequences are SEHNR and FQNEAQ (reference sequence). The CDR3 runs 13 residues. Trimming removed 6 bases from V and 4 bases from J, with 13 bases in between. The CDR3 bases are TGTGCCAGCAGTTGGGGTGGGGGTTACGAGCAGTACTTC. Translated: CASSWGGGYEQYF.

This chain's CDR3 is CASSPRDQPQHF. The CDR3, as DNA: TGTGCCAGCAGCCCCCGGGACCAGCCCCAGCATTTT. This chain joins TRBV9 and TRBJ1-5, with a tentative D call TRBD1 (5 bases). The CDR3 sequence is 12 residues long. Germline CDR1 reads SGDLS; CDR2 reads YYNGEE. V lost 4 bases to trimming and J lost 7 bases, with 9 bases between them. The whole variable domain, filled in from reference TRBV9 and TRBJ1-5, reads DSGVTQTPKHLITATGQRVTLRCSPRSGDLSVYWYQQSLDQGLQFLIQYYNGEERAKGNILERFSAQQFPDLHSELNLSSLELGDSALYFCASSPRDQPQHFGDGTRLSIL.

The chain combines TRBV5-1 with TRBJ1-2, with 7 positions matching TRBD1. The germline CDR1 and CDR2 sequences are SGHRS and YFSETQ. The CDR3 extends over 15 amino acids. Losses at the gene ends were 2 bases for V and 4 bases for J; bases not matched to a gene: 8. CDR3 sequence reads: CASSFDRAPFYGYTF. DNA for the CDR3: TGCGCCAGCAGCTTTGACAGGGCTCCCTTCTATGGCTACACCTTC. The whole variable domain, filled in from reference TRBV5-1 and TRBJ1-2, reads KAGVTQTPRYLIKTRGQQVTLSCSPISGHRSVSWYQQTPGQGLQFLFEYFSETQRNKGNFPGRFSGRQFSNSRSEMNVSTLELGDSALYLCASSFDRAPFYGYTFGSGTRLTVV.